These 15 T cell receptor beta chains were sequenced from one sample in a study of regulatory T cells in long-lasting Graves disease. Documented time point: newly diagnosed GD, antithyroid drugs for less than 3 months. Extracted PBMC RNA gave rise to the TCR library. Sequencing libraries for TCR beta were prepared with iRepertoire HTBI primers and Arm-PCR of CDR3 regions. Each CDR3 protein is one row after TCRdb ran MiXCR on the multiplex PCR reads. Found here are 600,000 to 650,000 distinct CDR3 sequences, 16% of them singletons; the top ten hold 15% to 20%. The sample also formed part of further work on T cells in Graves' hyperthyroidism and ophthalmopathy.

Source: peripheral blood mononuclear cells (PBMCs), taken at new diagnosis, from a patient treated with antithyroid drugs. The receptor source for this set is a woman in her 30s with Graves disease.

The rearrangement joins TRBV7-9 to TRBJ2-2; 9 nucleotides align to TRBD2. The junction had 7 bases not matched to a gene; V was cut back by 5 bases and J by 0 bases. This CDR3 is 17 amino acids long. Per the germline V gene, CDR1 is SEHNR and CDR2 is FQNEAQ (reference sequence). CDR3 protein: CASSRLAGGANTGELFF. The DNA for the CDR3 is TGTGCCAGCAGCCGGCTCGCGGGAGGGGCGAACACCGGGGAGCTGTTTTTT.

This clonotype was counted at least ten times. This sequence joins TRBV4-2 and TRBJ2-1; the D gene is possibly TRBD2 (5 bases). The germline CDR1 and CDR2 sequences are LGHNA and YNFKEQ. V was shortened by 4 bases and J by 4 bases, with 14 bases between the two germline ends. CDR3 size: 15 residues. The DNA of the CDR3 is TGTGCCAGCAGCCTCCTCGAACCGGGGTACAATGAGCAGTTCTTC. It encodes CASSLLEPGYNEQFF.

The chain employs TRBV5-6 and TRBJ2-1; D unclear. The CDR3 sequence is 16 residues long. The V gene's germline CDR1 is SGHDT and CDR2 YYEEEE. V gave up 4 bases and J gave up 0 bases, with 14 bases separating them. The CDR3 loop is CASSPLGESSYNEQFF. CDR3 in DNA: TGTGCCAGCAGCCCACTCGGCGAGAGCTCCTACAATGAGCAGTTCTTC.

This clonotype appeared a few times. CDR3 loop: CASSDGRDRRNQPQHF. The CDR3 nucleotides read TGTGCCAGCAGTGACGGCCGGGACAGGAGAAATCAGCCCCAGCATTTT. This chain connects TRBV6-1 to TRBJ1-5; TRBD1 matches 8 bases. CDR1 is MNHNS and CDR2 is SASEGT in the germline V gene. The CDR3 is made up of 16 amino acids. The V segment lost 3 bases and the J segment 4 bases; nucleotides outside the gene matches: 8.

This clonotype was recorded a few times. This rearrangement joins TRBV6-1 to TRBJ1-6; D is unresolved. V was cut by 2 bases and J by 3 bases, with 5 bases left in between. The CDR3 totals 14 residues. CDR1 and CDR2 (germline): MNHNS, SASEGT. The CDR3 nucleotides are TGTGCCAGCAGTGAACGCGTCTATAATTCACCCCTCCACTTT. This translates into CASSERVYNSPLHF.

CDR3 sequence reads: CASSHLPGEQFF. CDR3 DNA: TGTGCCAGCAGCCACCTCCCGGGTGAGCAGTTCTTC. This chain joins TRBV14 and TRBJ2-1; D call uncertain. Trimming removed 3 bases from V and 9 bases from J, with 9 bases in between. The germline CDR1 and CDR2 sequences are SGHDN and FVKESK. This CDR3 comprises 12 residues.

This clonotype was detected a few times. V is TRBV5-1 and J is TRBJ2-3; D remains unclear. The CDR3 is 15 amino acids. V shed 4 bases and J shed 0 bases, with 12 bases lying between them. Germline V gene sequence: CDR1 SGHRS, CDR2 YFSETQ. This CDR3 is CASSIGRPSTDTQYF. As DNA, the CDR3 is TGCGCCAGCAGCATCGGCCGCCCTAGCACAGATACGCAGTATTTT.

This clonotype was found a few times. The chain is built from TRBV6-5 and TRBJ2-7, with 7 nucleotides matching TRBD1. V was pared by 2 bases and J by 4 bases, with 14 bases of the junction left unmatched. CDR3 size: 17 residues. In germline, CDR1 is MNHEY, CDR2 SVGAGI. In DNA, the CDR3 is TGTGCCAGCAGTTACAGGGTAATGGACAGGAGCTTTTACGAGCAGTACTTC. This translates into CASSYRVMDRSFYEQYF.

This clonotype showed up just a few times. The gene calls are TRBV9 and TRBJ2-5; no clear D gene. There are 15 residues in the CDR3. V shed 0 bases and J shed 0 bases, with 9 bases lying between them. CDR1 and CDR2 (germline): SGDLS, YYNGEE. In DNA form, the CDR3 reads TGTGCCAGCAGCGTAGTGGGCGCGAACCAAGAGACCCAGTACTTC. The encoded protein is CASSVVGANQETQYF.

The sample holds a few counts of this clonotype. One end of the junction varies from germline; a read error may be responsible. This chain links TRBV2 with TRBJ2-3; 11 bases line up with TRBD2. CDR1 and CDR2 from the germline V gene are SNHLY and FYNNEI. The CDR3 extends over 16 amino acids. The CDR3 region is CASSLRLAGTTGTQYF. The CDR3 DNA reads as TGTGCCAGCAGCCTCCGACTAGCGGGGACCACAGGTACGCAGTATTTT.

This clonotype was seen a few times. The chain recombines TRBV3-1 with TRBJ1-1; perhaps TRBD1 as D (5 bases). This CDR3 spans 13 amino acids. CDR1 is LGHDT and CDR2 is YNNKEL in the germline V gene (reference sequence). V lost 10 bases and J lost 10, with 22 bases in between. This CDR3 reads CATKSIPGQGAFF. The CDR3 coding sequence is TGTGCCACCAAATCCATTCCGGGCCAGGGAGCTTTCTTT.

This clonotype was seen just once. Sequence at one end of the junction differs from germline and may be a read error. The chain links TRBV30 to TRBJ2-1; TRBD2 aligns across 10 bases. Germline CDR1 GTSNPN, CDR2 SVGIG (reference sequence). The CDR3 has 13 amino acids. The CDR3 nucleotides read TGTGCCTCTAACAGCGGGAGGGGTATTGAGCAGTCCTTC. Protein: CASNSGRGIEQSF.

This clonotype was counted ten times or more. The V call is TRBV25-1, the J call TRBJ1-5, with D uncertain. The germline CDR1 and CDR2 sequences are MGHDK and SYGVNS. The ends were cut back, 6 bases at V and 3 bases at J, with 6 bases in the middle. This CDR3 is built from 12 residues. CDR3: CASSGNNQPQHF. The CDR3 nucleotides read TGTGCCAGCAGCGGAAACAATCAGCCCCAGCATTTT.

The chain recombines TRBV7-9 with TRBJ2-6; TRBD2 matches 11 bases. This CDR3 is 15 amino acids long. With V trimmed by 10 bases and J by 2 bases, 4 bases remained unmatched. Per the germline V gene, CDR1 is SEHNR and CDR2 is FQNEAQ (reference sequence). CDR3 nucleotides: TGTGCCACCCTAGCGGGAGGTACTGGGGCCAACGTCCTGACTTTC. It specifies CATLAGGTGANVLTF.

The chain joins TRBV6-4 to TRBJ1-2, with TRBD1 matching over 9 bases. Germline V gene data show CDR1 as MRHNA and CDR2 as SNTAGT. Unmatched junction bases numbered 9, after V lost 2 bases and J lost 8 bases. The CDR3 extends over 15 amino acids. In DNA form, the CDR3 reads TGTGCCAGCAGTGACAATCCGGGACAGGGAGACGGCTACACCTTC. The encoded protein is CASSDNPGQGDGYTF.